The 10 T cell receptor beta chains reported below all come from one sample, sequenced in a study of type 1 regulatory T cells. Their antigens are not known. TCRdb re-derived calls from the reads in MiXCR, one entry per CDR3 protein. This sample has some 60,000 distinct CDR3 sequences, with 62% found just once. The specimen sequenced was cultured non-Tr1 T cells, either the whole culture or a sorted T cell fraction (not recorded which). The receptors here all came from a human donor in good health.

The genes are TRBV15 and TRBJ2-1; no clear D. This CDR3 is built from 16 residues. Trimming took 0 bases from V and 6 from J, leaving 15 bases between them. Germline V gene lookup returns CDR1 LNHNV and CDR2 YYDKDF (reference sequence). CDR3 nucleotides: TGTGCCACCAGCAGAGATTCTGGTGCGGCCGTCAATGAGCAGTTCTTC. This translates into CATSRDSGAAVNEQFF.

V is TRBV2 and J is TRBJ2-2, with D tentatively TRBD2 (5 bases). Trimming shortened V by 6 bases and J by 2 bases, and 10 bases separated the two germline ends. Per germline, CDR1 SNHLY and CDR2 FYNNEI. The CDR3 runs to 14 residues. CDR3 DNA: TGTGCCAGCAGAAGGACTCCAAACACCGGGGAGCTGTTTTTT. It translates to CASRRTPNTGELFF. Looking up the rest from reference TRBV2 and TRBJ2-2 gives the full variable domain: EPEVTQTPSHQVTQMGQEVILRCVPISNHLYFYWYRQILGQKVEFLVSFYNNEISEKSEIFDDQFSVERPDGSNFTLKIRSTKLEDSAMYFCASRRTPNTGELFFGEGSRLTVL.

The CDR3 spells CASSMGLTTGELFF. The CDR3 DNA is TGTGCCAGTAGTATGGGCCTCACTACCGGGGAGCTGTTTTTT. The chain recombines TRBV19 with TRBJ2-2, with D unresolved. V was clipped by 3 bases and J by 5 bases, with 10 bases between them. The CDR3 length is 14 residues. Looked up from germline, CDR1 is LNHDA and CDR2 is SQIVND (reference sequence).

A few counts support this clonotype. The rearrangement uses TRBV11-2 and TRBJ2-1, with a possible D match to TRBD1 (5 bases). Germline V gene data show CDR1 as SGHAT and CDR2 as FQNNGV. The CDR3 extends over 14 amino acids. V was trimmed by 1 base and J by 1 base, leaving 5 bases between them. The CDR3 here is CASSLAGSYNEQFF. The CDR3 DNA reads as TGTGCCAGCAGCTTAGCAGGGTCCTACAATGAGCAGTTCTTC.

This clonotype has more than one count but fewer than ten. The CDR3 bases are TGTGCCAGCAGTCTACCGGGCCCCGGATGGCAAGAGACCCAGTACTTC. It specifies CASSLPGPGWQETQYF. The rearrangement links TRBV6-1 to TRBJ2-5; unclear D gene. The ends were cut back, 5 bases at V and 2 bases at J, with 18 bases in the middle. The length of the CDR3 is 16 residues. Germline CDR1 reads MNHNS; CDR2 reads SASEGT.

V is TRBV20-1 and J is TRBJ2-1; 10 nucleotides align to TRBD2. The CDR3 consists of 14 residues. From germline, CDR1 is DFQATT and CDR2 SNEGSKA (reference sequence). With 2 bases clipped from V and 6 bases from J, the junction kept 4 bases outside the gene matches. The CDR3 is CSARIGLAANEQFF. CDR3 bases: TGCAGTGCTAGAATAGGACTAGCGGCCAATGAGCAGTTCTTC.

The V call is TRBV5-1, the J call TRBJ1-6, with 9 positions matching TRBD1. CDR1 and CDR2 (germline): SGHRS, YFSETQ. The CDR3 contains 19 residues. The trim removed 3 bases at V and 7 bases at J, leaving 17 bases unmatched. The chain's CDR3 is CASSSRTGESSRGNSPLHF. The CDR3 region has the DNA TGCGCCAGCAGCTCAAGGACAGGGGAAAGCTCCCGGGGGAATTCACCCCTCCACTTT.

About this clonotype: The junction shows a germline mismatch at one end, possibly a read error. This chain uses TRBV20-1 with TRBJ2-7, with TRBD2 identical over 9 bases. The CDR3 is made up of 13 amino acids. Germline CDR1 is DFQATT and CDR2 is SNEGSKA (reference sequence). The CDR3 spells CSASISGRYVQYF. The CDR3 DNA reads as TGCAGTGCTAGCATTAGCGGGAGATACGTGCAGTACTTC.

The chain is built from TRBV24-1 and TRBJ2-2, with D perhaps matching TRBD1 (5 bases). CDR3 length: 16 residues. The germline V and J ends were trimmed by 5 bases and 0 bases, with 12 bases remaining between them. The germline CDR1 and CDR2 sequences are KGHDR and SFDVKD. CDR3 sequence: CATSGFTGTNTGELFF. DNA for the CDR3: TGTGCCACCAGTGGTTTTACAGGAACGAACACCGGGGAGCTGTTTTTT.

The chain combines TRBV12-3 or TRBV12-4 with TRBJ2-2, with TRBD2 matching over 8 bases. Trimming cost V 5 bases and J 10 bases; bases outside gene matches: 3. The CDR3 extends over 12 amino acids. In nucleotides, the CDR3 is TGTGCCAGCAGTATACTAGCGGCGGAGCTGTTTTTT. It specifies CASSILAAELFF.